The 29 T cell receptor beta chains reported below all come from one sample, sequenced in a study of blood T cell repertoires in COVID-19. Profiling relied on immunoSEQ multiplex PCR, and the TCRdb table lists in-frame clones only, not all of them. The sample records under 400,000 clones, approximately 91% being singletons. Sample: PBMCs or T cells enriched from blood (not recorded which). All receptors come from a woman in her 30s who had been exposed to COVID-19.

The rearrangement links TRBV19 to TRBJ1-5; D unclear. The CDR3 length is 14 residues. Germline V gene sequence: CDR1 LNHDA, CDR2 SQIVND (reference sequence). Trimming took 5 bases from V and 2 from J, leaving 10 bases between them. CDR3 in amino acids: CASSERFGNQPQHF. Written as DNA, the CDR3 is TGTGCCAGTAGTGAGAGGTTCGGCAATCAGCCCCAGCATTTT.

This clone was observed a few times. The chain carries TRBV3-1 (or the pseudogene TRBV3-2) and TRBJ2-7; 9 bases map to TRBD2. Germline loops: CDR1 LGHDT, CDR2 YNNKEL (reference sequence). Trimming at V came to 3 bases and at J to 2 bases, leaving 5 bases not matched to a gene. The length of the CDR3 is 15 residues. The CDR3 loop is CASSHWAGGPYEQYF. As DNA, the CDR3 is TGTGCCAGCAGCCACTGGGCGGGAGGGCCCTACGAGCAGTACTTC.

The CDR3 sequence: CASSPPGQPIYGYTF. CDR3 DNA sequence: TGTGCCAGTAGTCCTCCGGGACAGCCCATCTATGGCTACACCTTC. This chain links TRBV19 with TRBJ1-2; TRBD1 matches at 7 bases. The germline V gene has CDR1 LNHDA and CDR2 SQIVND (reference sequence). CDR3 length equals 15 residues. With 5 bases clipped from V and 4 bases from J, the junction kept 10 bases outside the gene matches.

A word on this clone: No DNA is shown, since the ends of the CDR3 on it are uncertain; the CDR3 is the one TCRdb lists. The V gene is TRBV12-2, the J gene TRBJ1-4; the DNA was not compared with TRBD1, the D call given in the table. TRBV12-2 is a known pseudogene. The length of the CDR3 is 18 amino acids, counting both ends. CDR3 sequence reads: CASRLWGTGSPTNEKLFF.

This clone has just a few counts. The chain links TRBV6-6 to TRBJ2-7, with TRBD2 identical over 13 bases. V shed 5 bases and J 4 bases; nucleotides not matched to a gene: 11. The CDR3 is 17 residues long. Looked up from germline, CDR1 is MNHNY and CDR2 is SVGAGI (reference sequence). This chain's CDR3 is CASSHRGGTSGTYEQYF. In nucleotides, the CDR3 is TGTGCCAGCAGTCATCGCGGGGGGACTAGCGGGACGTACGAGCAGTACTTC.

The rearrangement uses TRBV25-1 and TRBJ2-7, with 11 bases identical to TRBD2. Germline V gene sequence: CDR1 MGHDK, CDR2 SYGVNS. V lost 1 base, J lost 3 bases, and 8 bases stayed unmatched. The CDR3 totals 17 residues. The CDR3 is CASSESAPGLAVYEQYF. The DNA for the CDR3 is TGTGCCAGCAGTGAATCGGCCCCGGGACTAGCGGTCTACGAGCAGTACTTC.

The genes are TRBV2 and TRBJ2-7; 12 bases map to TRBD2. CDR3 length: 15 amino acids. Germline V gives CDR1 SNHLY, CDR2 FYNNEI. The V gene end was trimmed by 7 bases and the J gene end by 6 bases; junction bases not matched to a gene: 10. The CDR3 sequence is CASTSRTSGIGEQYF. The CDR3 DNA is TGTGCCAGCACCTCTAGGACTAGCGGGATTGGCGAGCAGTACTTC.

This chain links TRBV28 with TRBJ2-6, with D perhaps TRBD1 (6 bases). Germline CDR1 is MDHEN and CDR2 is SYDVKM. The V and J ends lost 3 bases and 0 bases respectively, with 15 bases between them. This CDR3 is built from 18 residues. The CDR3 protein is CASSFMAQGLSGANVLTF. The CDR3, as DNA: TGTGCCAGCAGTTTCATGGCACAGGGCCTCTCTGGGGCCAACGTCCTGACTTTC.

This clone was counted a few times. The rearrangement joins TRBV24-1 to TRBJ2-4; no firm D call. Germline V gene data show CDR1 as KGHDR and CDR2 as SFDVKD. The ends were cut back, 3 bases at V and 7 bases at J, with 3 bases in the middle. This CDR3 contains 11 residues. The CDR3 coding sequence is TGTGCCACCAGTGATCGGAACATTCAGTACTTC. Translated, it gives CATSDRNIQYF.

The V and J genes are TRBV4-1 and TRBJ2-2; D is possibly TRBD2 (6 bases). Trimming pared 0 bases from V and 5 bases from J, leaving 13 bases between. Germline CDR1 is MGHRA and CDR2 is YSYEKL. The CDR3 extends over 16 amino acids. DNA of the CDR3: TGCGCCAGCAGCCAAGACCAGGAGGGATTAACCGGGGAGCTGTTTTTT. Its translation is CASSQDQEGLTGELFF.

The chain recombines TRBV3-1 (or the pseudogene TRBV3-2) with TRBJ2-3, with 13 bases identical to TRBD2. Trimming at V came to 3 bases and at J to 3 bases, leaving 9 bases not matched to a gene. CDR1 is LGHDT, CDR2 YNNKEL, per germline (reference sequence). The CDR3 is 18 amino acids. The CDR3 protein is CASSHPGLAGMGTDTQYF. CDR3 nucleotide sequence: TGTGCCAGCAGCCATCCGGGACTAGCGGGAATGGGGACAGATACGCAGTATTTT.

This clone was detected only a few times. The chain is built from TRBV14 and TRBJ2-7; 11 bases are a match to TRBD2. This CDR3 comprises 13 residues. The V and J ends lost 7 bases and 4 bases, in that order; junction bases with no gene match: 3. In germline, CDR1 is SGHDN, CDR2 FVKESK. In DNA, the CDR3 is TGTGCCAGCAAACTAGCGGGAGTATACGAGCAGTACTTC. Translation gives CASKLAGVYEQYF.

The J gene is TRBJ1-2, the V gene TRBV6-6; 7 nucleotides match TRBD1. CDR1 is MNHNY, CDR2 SVGAGI, per germline (reference sequence). The CDR3 extends over 15 amino acids. The ends lost 6 bases at V and 4 bases at J; junction bases unmatched: 11. For the CDR3, the DNA is TGTGCCAGCAGCCCGCCCCTCGACAGGGCCTATGGCTACACCTTC. It translates to CASSPPLDRAYGYTF.

This clone was observed once. The J gene is TRBJ1-5, the V gene TRBV28; D possibly corresponds to TRBD1 (5 bases). Germline CDR1 and CDR2: MDHEN and SYDVKM. Trimming stripped 2 bases from V and 3 bases from J, with 11 bases between. CDR3 length equals 15 residues. The CDR3 sequence: CASSLPTGFNQPQHF. CDR3 bases: TGTGCCAGCAGTTTACCCACAGGATTCAATCAGCCCCAGCATTTT.

The V and J genes are TRBV5-1 and TRBJ2-7; 7 nucleotides match TRBD2. The CDR3 totals 16 residues. Per germline, CDR1 SGHRS and CDR2 YFSETQ. J was trimmed by 3 bases and V by 4 bases; bases with no gene match: 13. In nucleotides, the CDR3 is TGCGCCAGCAGCCGGGCCCTCCTAGCGGACTACTACGAGCAGTACTTC. It encodes CASSRALLADYYEQYF.

For this clone: Other nucleotide sequences from this sample produce the same CDR3. This chain joins TRBV28 and TRBJ2-7; a weak D match, TRBD1 (6 bases). CDR3 size: 12 residues. Germline CDR1 reads MDHEN; CDR2 reads SYDVKM. V lost 6 bases and J 3 bases, leaving 9 bases between the germline ends. The DNA of the CDR3 is TGTGCCAGCAGCCTGACAGGCTACGAGCAGTACTTC. Protein: CASSLTGYEQYF. The variable domain in full, completed from reference TRBV28 and TRBJ2-7, reads DVKVTQSSRYLVKRTGEKVFLECVQDMDHENMFWYRQDPGLGLRLIYFSYDVKMKEKGDIPEGYSVSREKKERFSLILESASTNQTSMYLCASSLTGYEQYFGPGTRLTVT.

The V gene is TRBV6-1, the J gene TRBJ2-5; 11 bases map to TRBD2. The CDR3 runs to 16 residues. CDR1 is MNHNS and CDR2 is SASEGT in the germline V gene. The ends lost 4 bases at V and 0 bases at J; junction bases unmatched: 4. CDR3 sequence reads: CASSGLAGQYQETQYF. The CDR3 DNA reads TGTGCCAGCAGTGGACTAGCGGGACAGTACCAAGAGACCCAGTACTTC.

The V and J genes are TRBV28 and TRBJ1-3; TRBD1 aligns across 8 bases. Losses at the gene ends were 6 bases for V and 2 bases for J; bases not matched to a gene: 6. CDR1 is MDHEN and CDR2 is SYDVKM in the germline V gene. There are 15 residues in the CDR3. The DNA of the CDR3 is TGTGCCAGCAGCGTGGACAGGGCCCCTGGAAACACCATATATTTT. Its protein product is CASSVDRAPGNTIYF.

This chain links TRBV5-1 with TRBJ1-4; unclear D gene. Germline V gene lookup returns CDR1 SGHRS and CDR2 YFSETQ. V was cut by 0 bases and J by 0 bases, with 6 bases left in between. The CDR3 runs 15 residues. The CDR3 reads CASSLVPATNEKLFF. The CDR3 bases are TGCGCCAGCAGCTTGGTACCAGCAACTAATGAAAAACTGTTTTTT.

In its sample, this clone was seen a few times. The V gene is TRBV19, the J gene TRBJ2-7; TRBD2 matches 7 bases. Germline V gives CDR1 LNHDA, CDR2 SQIVND (reference sequence). Germline trimming cut 4 bases from V and 2 bases from J; bases unmatched to any gene: 11. The length of the CDR3 is 16 residues. CDR3: CASSTPPGLNAYEQYF. In nucleotides, the CDR3 is TGTGCCAGTAGTACCCCCCCGGGACTAAACGCCTACGAGCAGTACTTC.

This chain uses TRBV28 with TRBJ1-5, with D possibly matching TRBD1 (5 bases). This CDR3 is built from 13 residues. The V end was cut by 11 bases, the J end by 4 bases, with 15 bases between. Germline CDR1 is MDHEN and CDR2 is SYDVKM. The CDR3 loop is CACLGGWNQPQHF. The CDR3 bases are TGTGCCTGTCTGGGGGGTTGGAATCAGCCCCAGCATTTT. Using reference TRBV28 and TRBJ1-5 for the parts outside the CDR3, the full variable domain is DVKVTQSSRYLVKRTGEKVFLECVQDMDHENMFWYRQDPGLGLRLIYFSYDVKMKEKGDIPEGYSVSREKKERFSLILESASTNQTSMYLCACLGGWNQPQHFGDGTRLSIL.

The gene calls are TRBV19 and TRBJ2-3, with unresolved D. V was clipped by 2 bases and J by 2 bases, with 8 bases between them. Per the germline V gene, CDR1 is LNHDA and CDR2 is SQIVND (reference sequence). The CDR3 loop spans 14 amino acids. The CDR3: CASSINPYTDTQYF. The CDR3 DNA is TGTGCCAGTAGTATAAATCCGTACACAGATACGCAGTATTTT.

This sequence joins TRBV6-5 and TRBJ2-7; weak D call: TRBD2 (6 bases). Trimming removed 2 bases at V and 2 bases at J, with 16 bases between. CDR1 and CDR2 from the germline V gene are MNHEY and SVGAGI. This CDR3 contains 16 residues. This CDR3 reads CASSYGTGSLAYEQYF. DNA for the CDR3: TGTGCCAGCAGTTACGGTACCGGGAGTCTTGCCTACGAGCAGTACTTC.

The CDR3 sequence is CASSLYGREDEKLFF. The CDR3 coding sequence is TGTGCCAGCAGTTTATATGGACGGGAAGATGAAAAACTGTTTTTT. The chain recombines TRBV27 with TRBJ1-4; the D is unclear. Per the germline V gene, CDR1 is MNHEY and CDR2 is SMNVEV (reference sequence). V shed 1 base and J shed 6 bases, with 12 bases lying between them. This CDR3 region has 15 residues.

The chain uses TRBV19 and TRBJ2-1, with D possibly TRBD2 on 6 matching bases. V was trimmed by 5 bases and J by 1 base, leaving 15 bases between them. The CDR3 sequence is 16 residues long. The germline V gene encodes CDR1 LNHDA and CDR2 SQIVND (reference sequence). The CDR3 is CASSSLGSWSYNEQFF. The CDR3, as DNA: TGTGCCAGTAGTTCCCTCGGGAGTTGGTCCTACAATGAGCAGTTCTTC.

This clone showed up just once. The V and J genes are TRBV2 and TRBJ1-2; the D gene is possibly TRBD1 (6 bases). This CDR3 comprises 12 residues. V was trimmed by 5 bases and J by 6 bases, leaving 10 bases between them. The germline CDR1 and CDR2 sequences are SNHLY and FYNNEI. CDR3 residues: CASSYRTDGYTF. CDR3 coding DNA: TGTGCCAGCAGTTATAGGACAGATGGCTACACCTTC.

This sequence joins TRBV18 and TRBJ2-2; 8 bases fit TRBD1. The CDR3 spans 16 residues. The germline V gene has CDR1 KGHSH and CDR2 LQKENI. V lost 1 base, J lost 7 bases, and 8 bases stayed unmatched. CDR3 loop: CASSPQGQGGGGELFF. CDR3 DNA sequence: TGTGCCAGCTCACCACAAGGACAGGGCGGCGGCGGGGAGCTGTTTTTT.

As DNA, the CDR3 is TGTGCCAGCAGCTTAGATCGTAGCGGGAGGTTAGACAATGAGCAGTTCTTC. Encoded protein: CASSLDRSGRLDNEQFF. J is TRBJ2-1 and V is TRBV7-8; 10 nucleotides align to TRBD2. The CDR3 loop spans 17 amino acids. Per the germline V gene, CDR1 is SGHVS and CDR2 is FQNEAQ. V gave up 1 base and J gave up 5 bases; unmatched junction bases: 8.

This clone was seen at least ten times. The identical CDR3 is also encoded by other nucleotide sequences in the sample. The V call is TRBV30, the J call TRBJ1-6; 10 bases align to TRBD1. Germline CDR1 GTSNPN, CDR2 SVGIG (reference sequence). V shed 2 bases, J shed 7 bases, and the junction held 2 bases outside the gene matches. The CDR3 sequence is 14 residues long. The CDR3 sequence is CAWSRGQGNSPLHF. The CDR3 nucleotides read TGTGCCTGGAGTAGGGGACAGGGGAATTCACCCCTCCACTTT.